Presented here are 10 T cell receptor beta chains from one specimen sequenced in a study of cytomegalovirus exposure and HLA in healthy donors. Using immunoSEQ multiplex PCR, the repertoire was profiled, and TCRdb retains in-frame clones only, with some absent. The data hold about 400,000 clones, with 80% to 90% observed a single time. The specimen was PBMCs. These receptors were obtained from a woman aged 18 to 35 in good health and CMV-seronegative.

This clone showed up just once. This chain links TRBV5-4 with TRBJ2-3; possible D gene TRBD2, 5 bases. Germline CDR1 SGHNT, CDR2 YYREEE (reference sequence). V lost 6 bases and J lost 5, with 13 bases in between. This CDR3 is built from 13 residues. CDR3 DNA sequence: TGTGCCAGCACCAAGAGGGCGGAAGATACGCAGTATTTT. It codes for CASTKRAEDTQYF.

The rearrangement links TRBV28 to TRBJ2-5; 11 bases line up with TRBD1. CDR3 size: 16 residues. The V segment lost 3 bases and the J segment 2 bases; nucleotides outside the gene matches: 5. Germline V CDR1 and CDR2: MDHEN, SYDVKM. The CDR3, as DNA: TGTGCCAGCAGTTTTTCGGGGACAGGGGGGCAAGAGACCCAGTACTTC. It yields the protein CASSFSGTGGQETQYF.

This rearrangement joins TRBV29-1 to TRBJ2-2; 8 bases agree with TRBD1. The CDR3 is made up of 13 amino acids. V was clipped by 5 bases and J by 3 bases; unmatched bases: 2. The V gene's germline CDR1 is SQVTM and CDR2 ANQGSEA. The chain's CDR3 is CSVRDRHTGELFF. CDR3 sequence (DNA): TGCAGCGTTCGGGACAGGCACACCGGGGAGCTGTTTTTT.

This clone appeared a single time. The DNA of the CDR3 is TGCGCCAGCAGCTTGGTTCCCCCTGGACTAGCGGGGCCCCGTGGCCGGGAGCTGTTTTTT. Its translation: CASSLVPPGLAGPRGRELFF. The chain joins TRBV5-1 to TRBJ2-2; 12 bases are shared with TRBD2. After removal of 0 bases from V and 9 bases from J, the junction contained 18 bases not matched to a gene. The CDR3 consists of 20 residues. Germline V gene data show CDR1 as SGHRS and CDR2 as YFSETQ.

This chain connects TRBV11-2 to TRBJ1-6, with 7 bases lining up with TRBD1. Germline CDR1 and CDR2: SGHAT and FQNNGV. V lost 0 bases to trimming and J lost 2 bases; unmatched junction nucleotides: 7. There are 18 residues in the CDR3. CDR3 residues: CASSLDAKGAPYNSPLHF. The CDR3 region has the DNA TGTGCCAGCAGCTTAGATGCCAAGGGGGCACCCTATAATTCACCCCTCCACTTT.

This clone was seen more than once but under ten times. The sample carries other DNA sequences with the same CDR3. V gene TRBV19 combines with J gene TRBJ1-2; D not resolved. This CDR3 contains 12 residues. Germline CDR1 reads LNHDA; CDR2 reads SQIVND (reference sequence). Trimming took off 1 base at V and 3 bases at J, with 3 bases between the two ends. The CDR3 DNA reads TGTGCCAGTAGTATAGCAGACTATGGCTACACCTTC. Protein sequence: CASSIADYGYTF.

This rearrangement joins TRBV27 to TRBJ2-5, with D possibly being TRBD2 (5 bases). Germline-derived CDR1 and CDR2 are MNHEY and SMNVEV (reference sequence). The CDR3 is made up of 15 amino acids. V was clipped by 0 bases and J by 4 bases, with 12 bases between them. The CDR3: CASSLSVGVVETQYF. In DNA form, the CDR3 reads TGTGCCAGCAGTTTATCTGTGGGAGTAGTAGAGACCCAGTACTTC.

The J gene is TRBJ2-5, the V gene TRBV6-5; TRBD1 is a possible D gene (6 bases). The V gene lost 5 bases and the J gene lost 3 bases, with 10 bases spanning the gap. The CDR3 is 13 amino acids. The V gene's germline CDR1 is MNHEY and CDR2 SVGAGI. The CDR3 sequence: CASSHNREETQYF. CDR3 sequence (DNA): TGTGCCAGCAGTCACAACAGGGAAGAGACCCAGTACTTC.

The J gene is TRBJ1-5, the V gene TRBV19, with D maybe TRBD1 (5 bases). This CDR3 is built from 14 residues. CDR1 and CDR2 from the germline V gene are LNHDA and SQIVND (reference sequence). Trimming shortened V by 1 base and J by 8 bases, and 12 bases separated the two germline ends. The CDR3: CASSIGDRVKPQHF. The CDR3 DNA is TGTGCCAGTAGTATAGGAGACAGAGTAAAGCCCCAGCATTTT.

The gene calls are TRBV4-2 and TRBJ2-7, with D possibly TRBD1 on 6 matching bases. Trimming removed 1 base from V and 3 bases from J, with 10 bases in between. Germline CDR1 reads LGHNA; CDR2 reads YNFKEQ. The CDR3 is made up of 14 amino acids. CDR3 sequence reads: CASSQVSGDYEQYF. CDR3 DNA sequence: TGTGCCAGCAGCCAAGTCTCAGGGGACTACGAGCAGTACTTC.